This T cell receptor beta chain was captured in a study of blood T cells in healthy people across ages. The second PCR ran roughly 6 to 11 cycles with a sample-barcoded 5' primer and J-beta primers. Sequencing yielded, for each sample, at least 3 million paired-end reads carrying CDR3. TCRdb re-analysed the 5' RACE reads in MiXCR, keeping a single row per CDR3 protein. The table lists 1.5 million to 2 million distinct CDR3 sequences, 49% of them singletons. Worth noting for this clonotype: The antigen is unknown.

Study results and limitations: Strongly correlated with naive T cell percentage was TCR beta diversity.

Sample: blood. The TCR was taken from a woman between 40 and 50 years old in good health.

CDR3 protein: CASSSRGGAGTDTQYF. CDR3 sequence (DNA): TGTGCCAGCAGCTCCCGAGGGGGCGCCGGCACAGATACGCAGTATTTT. The rearrangement links TRBV7-2 to TRBJ2-3, with 7 positions matching TRBD1. Germline V lookup: CDR1 SGHTA, CDR2 FQGNSA. Trimming at V came to 4 bases and at J to 1 base, leaving 8 bases not matched to a gene. The CDR3 covers 16 residues. Variable domain in full (rest from reference TRBV7-2 and TRBJ2-3): GAGVSQSPSNKVTEKGKDVELRCDPISGHTALYWYRQSLGQGLEFLIYFQGNSAPDKSGLPSDRFSAERTGGSVSTLTIQRTQQEDSAVYLCASSSRGGAGTDTQYFGPGTRLTVL.